The 18 T cell receptor beta chains below all came from one sample that was sequenced in a study of T cell responses to AZD1222 COVID-19 vaccine (dated by TCRdb to the early 2020s). Receptors were amplified or captured by the immunoSEQ multiplex PCR assay. TCRdb carries this immuneACCESS record with in-frame sequences only. Its versions omit some clonotypes, under half of them owing to an unresolved V gene in the studies checked, with the rest unexplained. The sample includes around 60,000 clones, with under 95% observed a single time. 6.3% of the sample lies in the top ten. The time point label for this specimen denotes: about 28 days (+/-7) after the second vaccine dose. The treatment or condition tag for this specimen amounts to: meningococcal conjugate vaccine given as trial control. The source material was peripheral blood, sampled 28 days after the second dose of the MenACWY control vaccine. These TCRs come from an adult who received the MenACWY meningococcal vaccine as a control.

The chain employs TRBV6-5 and TRBJ2-2, with D tentatively TRBD2 (6 bases). From germline, CDR1 is MNHEY and CDR2 SVGAGI. Between the trimmed V and J ends, which lost 4 bases and 5 bases, there was a span of 11 bases. CDR3 length equals 14 residues. The CDR3 region is CASSSGGGTGELFF. CDR3 coding DNA: TGTGCCAGCAGTTCAGGAGGAGGGACCGGGGAGCTGTTTTTT.

The gene calls are TRBV5-1 and TRBJ1-2; maybe TRBD1 (5 bases). The CDR3 has 14 residues. Trimming shortened V by 3 bases and J by 7 bases, and 16 bases separated the two germline ends. Germline CDR1 and CDR2: SGHRS and YFSETQ. The CDR3 spells CASSSGGGIGGYTF. DNA for the CDR3: TGCGCCAGCAGCTCGGGGGGAGGGATCGGTGGCTACACCTTC.

The chain has TRBV7-9 and TRBJ1-5; the D is unclear. Trimming took 5 bases from V and 2 from J, leaving 7 bases between them. Germline lookup yields CDR1 SEHNR and CDR2 FQNEAQ (reference sequence). The CDR3 spans 13 residues. The CDR3 protein is CASSPTGNQPQHF. DNA of the CDR3: TGTGCCAGCAGCCCGACGGGCAATCAGCCCCAGCATTTT.

The chain combines TRBV6-5 with TRBJ1-1; no definite D call. V gave up 6 bases and J gave up 1 base, with 15 bases separating them. The CDR3 loop spans 15 amino acids. Germline loops: CDR1 MNHEY, CDR2 SVGAGI. The CDR3 loop is CASSPRPIPNTEAFF. CDR3 DNA sequence: TGTGCCAGCAGCCCCCGACCGATACCGAACACTGAAGCTTTCTTT.

This chain connects TRBV6-1 to TRBJ1-2; D is uncertain. CDR1 is MNHNS and CDR2 is SASEGT in the germline V gene. The CDR3 length is 12 residues. V lost 2 bases and J 8 bases, leaving 9 bases between the germline ends. The DNA of the CDR3 is TGTGCCAGCAGTGAACCCGGTGAGGGCTACACCTTC. This codes for CASSEPGEGYTF.

In DNA, the CDR3 is TGCAGCGTTGGTAGGGGGGGTGCCGTCACTGAAGCTTTCTTT. This gives the protein CSVGRGGAVTEAFF. The chain uses TRBV29-1 and TRBJ1-1; possible D gene TRBD1, 6 bases. In germline, CDR1 is SQVTM, CDR2 ANQGSEA. The length of the CDR3 is 14 residues. Trimming took off 4 bases at V and 4 bases at J, with 16 bases between the two ends.

The chain is built from TRBV6-4 and TRBJ1-6; a weak D match, TRBD1 (5 bases). V was trimmed by 8 bases and J by 5 bases, leaving 19 bases between them. The germline V gene encodes CDR1 MRHNA and CDR2 SNTAGT. The CDR3 is 16 residues long. The CDR3 DNA reads as TGTGCCAGCGATTACCTGTGGGGGACTGATAATTCACCCCTCCACTTT. Residues: CASDYLWGTDNSPLHF.

In its sample, this clone was seen once. This sequence joins TRBV7-2 and TRBJ1-6, with D unresolved. Germline V lookup: CDR1 SGHTA, CDR2 FQGNSA. CDR3 length: 17 amino acids. V lost 1 base and J 4 bases, leaving 14 bases between the germline ends. The CDR3: CASSLGKSGRYNSPLHF. The DNA of the CDR3 is TGTGCCAGCAGCTTAGGAAAAAGTGGACGGTATAATTCACCCCTCCACTTT.

The chain combines TRBV29-1 with TRBJ2-7; the D gene is possibly TRBD2 (6 bases). V was trimmed by 4 bases and J by 6 bases, leaving 16 bases between them. The CDR3 contains 13 residues. CDR1 is SQVTM and CDR2 is ANQGSEA in the germline V gene. CDR3: CSVVEPQGGEQYF. Here the CDR3 DNA reads TGCAGCGTTGTAGAGCCCCAGGGAGGCGAGCAGTACTTC.

About this clone itself: Different DNA sequences within this sample yield the same CDR3. The chain joins TRBV3-1 (or the pseudogene TRBV3-2) to TRBJ1-5; D ambiguous. The CDR3 totals 14 residues. CDR1 is LGHDT, CDR2 YNNKEL, per germline (reference sequence). Trimming took off 2 bases at V and 0 bases at J, with 5 bases between the two ends. The CDR3 region is CASSQTSSNQPQHF. For the CDR3, the DNA is TGTGCCAGCAGCCAAACGAGTAGCAATCAGCCCCAGCATTTT.

This clone appeared once. The V call is TRBV5-1, the J call TRBJ1-2, with 7 nucleotides matching TRBD1. Looked up from germline, CDR1 is SGHRS and CDR2 is YFSETQ. V gave up 2 bases and J gave up 0 bases; unmatched junction bases: 4. The CDR3 has 15 residues. The DNA of the CDR3 is TGCGCCAGCAGCTTCCGGGACAGAGCTAACTATGGCTACACCTTC. Amino acids: CASSFRDRANYGYTF.

On this clone: The junction and the germline gene differ at one end; a read error may be behind it. V usage is TRBV12-5 and J usage is TRBJ2-1, with 9 bases fitting TRBD2. CDR1 and CDR2 from the germline V gene are LGHNT and FRNRAP. The CDR3 length is 13 residues. CDR3 in amino acids: CASGLVGGRALLF. DNA for the CDR3: TGTGCTAGTGGTTTGGTAGGCGGGAGGGCCCTGCTCTTC.

This clone was seen a handful of times. V gene TRBV6-1 combines with J gene TRBJ2-2; D gene uncertain. Trimming stripped 3 bases from V and 3 bases from J, with 11 bases between. The length of the CDR3 is 15 residues. The V gene's germline CDR1 is MNHNS and CDR2 SASEGT. CDR3 nucleotides: TGTGCCAGCAGTGACCCGCTAGTTGACACCGGGGAGCTGTTTTTT. Translating it yields CASSDPLVDTGELFF.

This chain uses TRBV7-8 with TRBJ1-4; D is uncertain. V lost 5 bases, J lost 14 bases, and 12 bases lay in between. Germline V gene sequence: CDR1 SGHVS, CDR2 FQNEAQ. The CDR3 is made up of 11 amino acids. Here the CDR3 DNA reads TGTGCCAGCAGCGCCGACCGGAGGCTGTTTTTT. It translates to CASSADRRLFF.

The chain has TRBV2 and TRBJ1-3, with a possible D match to TRBD1 (6 bases). From germline, CDR1 is SNHLY and CDR2 FYNNEI. Deletions cut 7 bases from V and 7 bases from J, with 14 bases between. This CDR3 is 13 amino acids long. The CDR3 coding sequence is TGTGCCAGCATGGCAGGGGAGAGGAACACCATATATTTT. Its protein product is CASMAGERNTIYF.

The gene calls are TRBV3-1 (or the pseudogene TRBV3-2) and TRBJ2-7; D ambiguous. Germline V gene sequence: CDR1 LGHDT, CDR2 YNNKEL (reference sequence). V dropped 2 bases and J dropped 1 base, with 12 bases sitting between them. The CDR3 has 15 amino acids. CDR3 DNA: TGTGCCAGCAGCCAACTCGGGTCTAAGTCCTACGAGCAGTACTTC. This encodes CASSQLGSKSYEQYF.

The gene calls are TRBV28 and TRBJ2-1; D is tentatively TRBD1 or TRBD2 (5 bases each). The CDR3 is made up of 19 amino acids. CDR1 is MDHEN and CDR2 is SYDVKM in the germline V gene. V lost 5 bases and J 0 bases, leaving 23 bases between the germline ends. The CDR3 loop is CASSPRGATSQSSYNEQFF. The CDR3 coding sequence is TGTGCCAGCAGTCCCCGAGGGGCCACTTCCCAGAGCTCCTACAATGAGCAGTTCTTC.

V and J are TRBV12-3 or TRBV12-4 and TRBJ1-1; D is uncertain. This CDR3 is built from 13 residues. V was trimmed by 0 bases and J by 6 bases, leaving 8 bases between them. The CDR3 sequence is CASSLAAGAEAFF. The DNA for the CDR3 is TGTGCCAGCAGTTTAGCGGCCGGGGCTGAAGCTTTCTTT.